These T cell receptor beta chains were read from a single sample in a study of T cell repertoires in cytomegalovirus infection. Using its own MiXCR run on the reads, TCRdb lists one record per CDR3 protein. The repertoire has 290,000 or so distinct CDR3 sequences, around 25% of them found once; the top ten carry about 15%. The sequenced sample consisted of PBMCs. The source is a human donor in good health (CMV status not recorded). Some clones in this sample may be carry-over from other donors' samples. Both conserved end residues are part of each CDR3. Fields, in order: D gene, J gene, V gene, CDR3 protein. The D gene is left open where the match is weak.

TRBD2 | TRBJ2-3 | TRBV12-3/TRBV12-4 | CASTSGTSGGTDTQYF
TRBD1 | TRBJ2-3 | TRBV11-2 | CASSHRGTGGGTQYF
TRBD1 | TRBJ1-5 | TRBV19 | CATQPNRGSVQPQHF
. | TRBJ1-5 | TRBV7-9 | CASSLALQPQHF
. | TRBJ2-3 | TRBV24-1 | CATSEIGRGTDTQYF
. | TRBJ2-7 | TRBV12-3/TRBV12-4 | CASSFPPGVRGEQYF
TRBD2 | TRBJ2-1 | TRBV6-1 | CASHQGTSGRYNEQFF
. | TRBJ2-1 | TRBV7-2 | CASSLMAESEQFF
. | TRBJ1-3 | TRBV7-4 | CASTQRAPGKEAGNTIYF
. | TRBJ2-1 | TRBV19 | CASSIDELAYNEQFF
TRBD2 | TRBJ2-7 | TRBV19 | CASSMQAGVMHEQYF
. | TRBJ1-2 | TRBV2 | CANRRDSNYGYTF
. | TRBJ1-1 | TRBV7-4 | CAGGRSTEAFF
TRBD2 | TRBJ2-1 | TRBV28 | CASSSLRGDSHNEQFF
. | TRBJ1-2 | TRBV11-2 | CASSSGLRFDYGYTF
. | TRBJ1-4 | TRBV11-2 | CASSLYGPNEKLFF
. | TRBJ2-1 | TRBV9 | CASSVGQLNEQFF
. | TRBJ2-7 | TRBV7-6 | CASSIGSLPRYEQYF
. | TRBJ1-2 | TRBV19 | CASSIRGRPNGYTF
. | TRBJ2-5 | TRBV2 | CASIGDRGETQYF
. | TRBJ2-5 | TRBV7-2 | CASSPPGLAIQETQYF
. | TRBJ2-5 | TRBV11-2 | CASSFLGGTQYF
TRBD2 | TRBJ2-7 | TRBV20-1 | CSADPLAGGPYEQYF
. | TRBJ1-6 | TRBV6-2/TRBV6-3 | CASSQHGANSPLHF
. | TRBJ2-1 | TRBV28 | CASSLGIEQFF
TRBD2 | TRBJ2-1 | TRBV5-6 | CASSWGTSGGYNEQFF
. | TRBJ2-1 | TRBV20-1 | CSATLTHEQFF
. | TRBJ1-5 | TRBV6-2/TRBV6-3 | CATTEPNQPQHF
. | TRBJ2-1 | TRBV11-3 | CASSAGTPYNEQFF
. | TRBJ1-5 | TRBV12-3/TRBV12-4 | CASSAAGGGGQQPQHF
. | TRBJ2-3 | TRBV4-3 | CASSQDGGTADTQYF
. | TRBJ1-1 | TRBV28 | CASSLRTATEAFF
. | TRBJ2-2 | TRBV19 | CASSIVVGELFF
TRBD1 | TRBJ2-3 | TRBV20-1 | CSARDTYGQGATDTQYF
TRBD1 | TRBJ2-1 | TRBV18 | CANSPRSGTDNEQFF
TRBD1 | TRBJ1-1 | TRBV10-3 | CAISVSGDSTEAFF
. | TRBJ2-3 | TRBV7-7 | CASSLADGATDTQYF
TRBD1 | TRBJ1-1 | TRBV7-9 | CASSLMAGGDAEAFF
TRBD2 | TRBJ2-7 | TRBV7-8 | CASSLAFPTSGSSYEQYF
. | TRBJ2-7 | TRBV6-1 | CASRDSPGDEQYF
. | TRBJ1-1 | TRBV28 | CASSLWVAGTQGTEAFF
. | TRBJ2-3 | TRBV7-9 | CASSHGQGGADTQYF